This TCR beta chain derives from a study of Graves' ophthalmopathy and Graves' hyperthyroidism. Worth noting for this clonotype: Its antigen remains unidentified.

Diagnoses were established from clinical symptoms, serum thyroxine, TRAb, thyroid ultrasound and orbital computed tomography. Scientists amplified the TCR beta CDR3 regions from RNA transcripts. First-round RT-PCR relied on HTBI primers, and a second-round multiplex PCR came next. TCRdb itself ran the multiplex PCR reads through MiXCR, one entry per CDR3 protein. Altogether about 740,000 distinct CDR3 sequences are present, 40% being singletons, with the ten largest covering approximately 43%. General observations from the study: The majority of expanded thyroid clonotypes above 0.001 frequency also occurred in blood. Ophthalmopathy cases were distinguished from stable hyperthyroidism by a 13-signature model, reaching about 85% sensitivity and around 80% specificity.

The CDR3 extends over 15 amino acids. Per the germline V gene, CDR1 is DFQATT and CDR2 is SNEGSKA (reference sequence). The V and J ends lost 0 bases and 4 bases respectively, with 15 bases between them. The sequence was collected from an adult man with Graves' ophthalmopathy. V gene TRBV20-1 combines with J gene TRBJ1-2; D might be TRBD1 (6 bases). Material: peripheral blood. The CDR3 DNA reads TGCAGTGCTAGAGAAGGACAGTATCCTCTCTATGGCTACACCTTC. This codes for CSAREGQYPLYGYTF.